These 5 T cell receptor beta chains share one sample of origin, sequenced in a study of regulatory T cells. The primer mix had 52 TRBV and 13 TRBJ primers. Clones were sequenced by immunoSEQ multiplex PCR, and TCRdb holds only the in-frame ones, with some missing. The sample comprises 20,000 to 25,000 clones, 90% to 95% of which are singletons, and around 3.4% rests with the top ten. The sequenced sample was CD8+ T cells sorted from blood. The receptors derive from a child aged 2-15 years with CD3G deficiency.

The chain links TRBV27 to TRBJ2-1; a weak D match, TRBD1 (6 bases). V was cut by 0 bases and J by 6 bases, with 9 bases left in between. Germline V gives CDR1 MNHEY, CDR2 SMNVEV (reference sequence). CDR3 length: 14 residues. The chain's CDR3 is CASSLSVQGNEQFF. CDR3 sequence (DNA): TGTGCCAGCAGTTTATCCGTACAGGGCAATGAGCAGTTCTTC.

In DNA form, the CDR3 reads TGTGCCAGCAGTCTCTTCTTGGGAGACGAGCAGTACTTC. This gives the protein CASSLFLGDEQYF. J is TRBJ2-7 and V is TRBV28; the D gene is possibly TRBD2 (5 bases). Trimming removed 5 bases from V and 5 bases from J, with 13 bases in between. Germline loops: CDR1 MDHEN, CDR2 SYDVKM. This CDR3 is 13 amino acids long.

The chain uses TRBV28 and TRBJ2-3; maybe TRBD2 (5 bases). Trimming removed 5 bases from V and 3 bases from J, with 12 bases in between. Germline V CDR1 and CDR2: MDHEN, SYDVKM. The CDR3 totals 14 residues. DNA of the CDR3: TGTGCCAGCAGTGAGGGCGTGAAGACAGATACGCAGTATTTT. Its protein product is CASSEGVKTDTQYF.

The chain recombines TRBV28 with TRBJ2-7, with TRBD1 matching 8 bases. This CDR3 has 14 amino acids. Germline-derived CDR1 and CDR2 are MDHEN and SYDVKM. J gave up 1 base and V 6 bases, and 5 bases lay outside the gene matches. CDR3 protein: CASRTGTGSYEQYF. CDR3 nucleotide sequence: TGTGCCAGCAGGACCGGGACAGGTTCCTACGAGCAGTACTTC.

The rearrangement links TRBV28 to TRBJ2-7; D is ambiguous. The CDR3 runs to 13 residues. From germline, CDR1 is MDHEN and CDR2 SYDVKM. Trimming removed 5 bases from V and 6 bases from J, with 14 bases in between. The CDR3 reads CASSLRGWVEQYF. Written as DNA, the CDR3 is TGTGCCAGCAGTCTCCGTGGTTGGGTCGAGCAGTACTTC. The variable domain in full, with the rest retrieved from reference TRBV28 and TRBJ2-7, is DVKVTQSSRYLVKRTGEKVFLECVQDMDHENMFWYRQDPGLGLRLIYFSYDVKMKEKGDIPEGYSVSREKKERFSLILESASTNQTSMYLCASSLRGWVEQYFGPGTRLTVT.